A selection of T cell receptor beta chains follows, all from one sample in a study of blood T cell repertoires in COVID-19. TCRdb keeps only in-frame clones here, not all; method: immunoSEQ multiplex PCR. In the table there are 250,000 to 350,000 clones, around 90% of which are singletons. Source material: PBMCs or T cells enriched from blood (not recorded which). The receptors come from a woman in her 30s who had recovered from COVID-19. Both conserved end residues are part of each CDR3.

j_gene: TRBJ2-7
v_gene: TRBV19
CDR3aa: CASSQIQRTGEVHEQYF

j_gene: TRBJ2-7
v_gene: TRBV13
CDR3aa: CASSSSGGGSYEQYF

j_gene: TRBJ2-7
v_gene: TRBV27
CDR3aa: CASSFGGWSSYEQYF

j_gene: TRBJ1-6
v_gene: TRBV7-2
CDR3aa: CAGGDRDRVGSPLHF

j_gene: TRBJ1-2
v_gene: TRBV7-9
CDR3aa: CASSSGQGAYYGYTF

j_gene: TRBJ2-7
v_gene: TRBV5-1
CDR3aa: CASSPEPGQGAFGEQYF

j_gene: TRBJ2-3
v_gene: TRBV6-5
CDR3aa: CASRGGTDTQYF

j_gene: TRBJ1-1
v_gene: TRBV28
CDR3aa: CASSFWPSGGRSTEAFF

j_gene: TRBJ2-7
v_gene: TRBV11-3
CDR3aa: CASPIWAGVRQDSWEQYF

j_gene: TRBJ2-1
v_gene: TRBV28
CDR3aa: CASSLGGGAFNEQFF

j_gene: TRBJ1-2
v_gene: TRBV30
CDR3aa: CAWSGGGGAGYTF

j_gene: TRBJ2-4
v_gene: TRBV5-1
CDR3aa: CASSLARQGWYF

j_gene: TRBJ1-2
v_gene: TRBV10-2
CDR3aa: CASSESYIGTGNYGYTF

j_gene: TRBJ2-2
v_gene: TRBV24-1
CDR3aa: CATRGQGNTGELFF

j_gene: TRBJ2-3
v_gene: TRBV5-1
CDR3aa: CASSIGTSGSFSTDTQYF

j_gene: TRBJ1-3
v_gene: TRBV30
CDR3aa: CAWSTEGYSSGNTIYF

j_gene: TRBJ1-1
v_gene: TRBV12-3/TRBV12-4
CDR3aa: CASSLQGSEAFF

j_gene: TRBJ2-7
v_gene: TRBV6-2/TRBV6-3
CDR3aa: CASSYLSLAGATYF

j_gene: TRBJ1-6
v_gene: TRBV2
CDR3aa: CASSFSGTGANSPLHF

j_gene: TRBJ1-4
v_gene: TRBV5-1
CDR3aa: CASSLRGTNEKLFF

j_gene: TRBJ1-1
v_gene: TRBV9
CDR3aa: CASSVGGRDIRGALKMNTEAFF

j_gene: TRBJ1-3
v_gene: TRBV15
CDR3aa: CATSRGGSVSGNTIYF

j_gene: TRBJ1-2
v_gene: TRBV6-2/TRBV6-3
CDR3aa: CASSPGQFYGYTF

j_gene: TRBJ1-1
v_gene: TRBV29-1
CDR3aa: CSVTRGTGNTEAFF

j_gene: TRBJ1-5
v_gene: TRBV27
CDR3aa: CASRRAHSNQPQHF

j_gene: TRBJ1-1
v_gene: TRBV28
CDR3aa: CASSPRHPEAFF

j_gene: TRBJ2-7
v_gene: TRBV7-8
CDR3aa: CASSFQGPPYEQYF

j_gene: TRBJ2-3
v_gene: TRBV12-3/TRBV12-4
CDR3aa: CASSPSDTQYF

j_gene: TRBJ1-6
v_gene: TRBV6-4
CDR3aa: CASSDWGQSDNSPLHF

j_gene: TRBJ2-2
v_gene: TRBV5-1
CDR3aa: CASSLEGHIRGTGELFF

j_gene: TRBJ1-2
v_gene: TRBV5-1
CDR3aa: CASSLGGRSSNYGYTF

j_gene: TRBJ1-1
v_gene: TRBV4-3
CDR3aa: CASSQDLEEGGVAEAFF

j_gene: TRBJ2-3
v_gene: TRBV7-2
CDR3aa: CASSFGQSTDTQYF

j_gene: TRBJ1-5
v_gene: TRBV3-1/TRBV3-2
CDR3aa: CASSHRYSPTGGIGNQPQHF

j_gene: TRBJ2-1
v_gene: TRBV28
CDR3aa: CASTPTVYGEQFF

j_gene: TRBJ1-1
v_gene: TRBV14
CDR3aa: CASSQVTTGGAFF

j_gene: TRBJ1-1
v_gene: TRBV28
CDR3aa: CASSSPSGAEAFF

j_gene: TRBJ2-7
v_gene: TRBV5-1
CDR3aa: CASSLATAGELGEQYF

j_gene: TRBJ2-1
v_gene: TRBV19
CDR3aa: CASSTLTSGVSYNEQFF

j_gene: TRBJ2-1
v_gene: TRBV5-1
CDR3aa: CASSLRTSGRSNEQFF

j_gene: TRBJ1-2
v_gene: TRBV10-2
CDR3aa: CASSESEARGPGANYGYTF

j_gene: TRBJ2-7
v_gene: TRBV30
CDR3aa: CAWMVSVSSYEQYF

j_gene: TRBJ1-4
v_gene: TRBV27
CDR3aa: CASRGTGTNEKLFF

j_gene: TRBJ1-1
v_gene: TRBV5-1
CDR3aa: CASSHQGSNTEAFF

j_gene: TRBJ1-3
v_gene: TRBV7-9
CDR3aa: CASSSQGRNTIYF

j_gene: TRBJ2-7
v_gene: TRBV19
CDR3aa: CASSINRDTLNYEQYF

j_gene: TRBJ1-1
v_gene: TRBV27
CDR3aa: CASSNTGGGLGGGVLNTEAFF

j_gene: TRBJ2-3
v_gene: TRBV2
CDR3aa: CASSENTRRADTQYF

j_gene: TRBJ1-2
v_gene: TRBV9
CDR3aa: CASSPLVVKGYTF

j_gene: TRBJ2-3
v_gene: TRBV12-3/TRBV12-4
CDR3aa: CASSLRGYTQYF

j_gene: TRBJ2-5
v_gene: TRBV12-3/TRBV12-4
CDR3aa: CASSSQETQYF

j_gene: TRBJ2-6
v_gene: TRBV10-3
CDR3aa: CAISEEGQGGIGGANVLTF

j_gene: TRBJ2-1
v_gene: TRBV7-9
CDR3aa: CASSPPGPGGREQFF

j_gene: TRBJ2-7
v_gene: TRBV28
CDR3aa: CASSESGVGEQYF

j_gene: TRBJ2-7
v_gene: TRBV7-8
CDR3aa: CASSLIRGTSSIYEQYF

j_gene: TRBJ1-2
v_gene: TRBV20-1
CDR3aa: CSGRGDYGYTF

j_gene: TRBJ2-5
v_gene: TRBV15
CDR3aa: CATSRGHTQETQYF

j_gene: TRBJ1-2
v_gene: TRBV9
CDR3aa: CASSGPQGIRRYGYTF